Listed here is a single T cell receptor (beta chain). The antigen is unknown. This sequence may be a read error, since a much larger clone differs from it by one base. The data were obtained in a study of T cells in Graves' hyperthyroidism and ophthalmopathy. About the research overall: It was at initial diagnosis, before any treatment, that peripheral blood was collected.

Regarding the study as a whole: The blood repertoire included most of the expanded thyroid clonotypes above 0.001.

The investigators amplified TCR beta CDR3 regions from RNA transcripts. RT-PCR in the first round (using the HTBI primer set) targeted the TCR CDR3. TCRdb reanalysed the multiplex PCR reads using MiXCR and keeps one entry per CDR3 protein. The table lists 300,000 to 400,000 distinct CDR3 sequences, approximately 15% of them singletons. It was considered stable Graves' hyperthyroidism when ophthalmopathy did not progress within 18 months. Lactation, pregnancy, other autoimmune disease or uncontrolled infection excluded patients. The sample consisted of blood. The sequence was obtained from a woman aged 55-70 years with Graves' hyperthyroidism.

CDR3 sequence reads: CASSQIGLTINIQYF. As DNA, the CDR3 is TGTGCCAGCAGCCAAATCGGGTTAACCATAAACATTCAGTACTTC. The chain joins TRBV2 to TRBJ2-4; D remains unclear. Between the trimmed V and J ends, which lost 6 bases and 6 bases, there was a span of 18 bases. This CDR3 comprises 15 residues. CDR1 is SNHLY and CDR2 is FYNNEI in the germline V gene.